A single sample is the source of the 30 T cell receptor beta chains below, sequenced in a study of blood T cells in healthy people across ages (dated by TCRdb to 2015 to 2017). Libraries were prepared through 5' RACE. Reads for this sample came from an Illumina HiSeq 2500. A second PCR of roughly 7 to 11 cycles was performed with a sample-barcoded 5' primer and a J-beta primer mix. TCRdb passed the public sequencing reads through fastp at Q25 and MiXCR, retaining productive beta sequences. Each record represents a unique CDR3 protein, reported with the most common genes and DNA among its rows. The sample includes a few hundred thousand distinct CDR3 sequences, with approximately 52% observed a single time. The ten largest clones take up around 49% of the sample. Material: blood. The source is a man aged 60-69 years in good health.

This chain joins TRBV20-1 and TRBJ1-2; D is possibly TRBD1 (5 bases). V gave up 6 bases and J gave up 4 bases, with 15 bases separating them. The germline V gene encodes CDR1 DFQATT and CDR2 SNEGSKA (reference sequence). The CDR3 is 13 amino acids. CDR3 DNA: TGCAGTGCGACACTGACAGACGTCTATGGCTACACCTTC. As protein: CSATLTDVYGYTF.

This clonotype was detected a few times. This chain connects TRBV6-6 to TRBJ2-3; 9 bases map to TRBD1. The germline V gene has CDR1 MNHNY and CDR2 SVGAGI (reference sequence). The CDR3 loop spans 12 amino acids. Germline trimming cut 8 bases from V and 6 bases from J; bases unmatched to any gene: 3. DNA of the CDR3: TGTGCCAGCGGGGGGACAGGGGATACGCAGTATTTT. Translating it yields CASGGTGDTQYF.

The chain combines TRBV4-3 with TRBJ2-5; D is ambiguous. The J call may be wrong; the DNA end is better matched by TRBJ2-7. Per the germline V gene, CDR1 is LGHNA and CDR2 is YSLEER. This CDR3 region has 13 residues. CDR3 in amino acids: CASSQVNNFEQYF. The CDR3 DNA follows: TGCGCCAGCAGCCAAGTGAACAACTTCGAGCAGTACTTC.

This clonotype was detected only once. The V call is TRBV6-6, the J call TRBJ2-5; D is possibly TRBD1 or TRBD2 (5 bases each). CDR1 and CDR2 (germline): MNHNY, SVGAGI (reference sequence). V lost 2 bases to trimming and J lost 4 bases, with 8 bases between them. The CDR3 extends over 13 amino acids. The chain's CDR3 is CASSYPGTETQYF. The CDR3 region has the DNA TGTGCCAGCAGTTACCCGGGGACAGAGACCCAGTACTTC.

The chain has TRBV7-8 and TRBJ2-3; D is tentatively TRBD1 or TRBD2 (5 bases each). Trimming stripped 11 bases from V and 6 bases from J, with 15 bases between. The CDR3 loop spans 12 amino acids. CDR1 SGHVS and CDR2 FQNEAQ come from the germline V gene. CDR3 bases: TGTGCCTCCGGGAAGGGGAAGGATACGCAGTATTTT. This encodes CASGKGKDTQYF.

The genes are TRBV20-1 and TRBJ2-1; 7 nucleotides line up with TRBD2. Germline-derived CDR1 and CDR2 are DFQATT and SNEGSKA (reference sequence). V dropped 8 bases and J dropped 4; count of bases not matched to a gene: 11. The CDR3 is 14 amino acids. The CDR3 loop reads CSSTGLAEYNEQFF. CDR3 DNA sequence: TGCAGTTCCACGGGGCTAGCGGAGTACAATGAGCAGTTCTTC.

This clonotype was seen only once. The rearrangement uses TRBV20-1 and TRBJ2-1; D is unclear. The germline CDR1 and CDR2 sequences are DFQATT and SNEGSKA (reference sequence). Between the trimmed V and J ends, which lost 7 bases and 5 bases, there was a span of 15 bases. The CDR3 spans 13 residues. CDR3 in DNA: TGCAGTGGGGCCTGGAGCTTAAACAATGAGCAGTTCTTC. It specifies CSGAWSLNNEQFF.

This clonotype came up once. The chain employs TRBV7-2 and TRBJ2-5; TRBD1 might be the D (6 bases). The CDR3 is 14 amino acids. V lost 0 bases and J 6 bases, leaving 11 bases between the germline ends. Germline-derived CDR1 and CDR2 are SGHTA and FQGNSA. This CDR3 is CASSLAGRGQTQYF. CDR3 nucleotide sequence: TGTGCCAGCAGCTTAGCGGGCAGGGGTCAGACCCAGTACTTC.

The V gene is TRBV16, the J gene TRBJ2-3, with D maybe TRBD2 (5 bases). The CDR3 is 13 amino acids. V lost 2 bases to trimming and J lost 5 bases, with 8 bases between them. Per germline, CDR1 KGHSY and CDR2 FQNENV. This chain's CDR3 is CASSQVRGDTQYF. CDR3 bases: TGTGCCAGCAGCCAAGTACGGGGAGATACGCAGTATTTT.

This clonotype was counted a few times. This chain connects TRBV6-5 to TRBJ1-1; TRBD1 matches at 8 bases. The V gene end was trimmed by 4 bases and the J gene end by 4 bases; junction bases not matched to a gene: 11. CDR3 length: 16 residues. CDR1 is MNHEY and CDR2 is SVGAGI in the germline V gene. The CDR3 loop reads CASSFGQGRLSTEAFF. The DNA of the CDR3 is TGTGCCAGCAGTTTCGGACAGGGTCGGTTGAGCACTGAAGCTTTCTTT.

This clonotype was recorded at least ten times. The chain joins TRBV28 to TRBJ2-3; the match to TRBD2 covers 12 bases. Germline trimming cut 6 bases from V and 6 bases from J; bases unmatched to any gene: 22. The CDR3 is 20 residues long. CDR1 is MDHEN, CDR2 SYDVKM, per germline. The DNA for the CDR3 is TGTGCCAGCAGCCTCATCCCCCACTGGGCTAGCGGGAGGGCGTGGGATACGCAGTATTTT. Protein sequence: CASSLIPHWASGRAWDTQYF.

Comments on this clonotype: A single base separates this from a much larger clone, so it may be a read error. CDR3 DNA sequence: TGCGCCAGCAGCCCCACCGTGGCAGGGATTGACAGTGAGCAGTTCTTC. This sequence encodes CASSPTVAGIDSEQFF. This rearrangement joins TRBV5-1 to TRBJ2-1; D is perhaps TRBD1 (5 bases). V was cut by 4 bases and J by 9 bases, with 23 bases left in between. This CDR3 has 16 residues. The V gene's germline CDR1 is SGHRS and CDR2 YFSETQ.

The chain couples TRBV20-1 to TRBJ2-3, with 9 bases identical to TRBD1. CDR1 is DFQATT and CDR2 is SNEGSKA in the germline V gene (reference sequence). With 0 bases clipped from V and 2 bases from J, the junction kept 9 bases outside the gene matches. The CDR3 consists of 17 residues. In DNA, the CDR3 is TGCAGTGCTAGAGATCGATACGGGACAGGGCTCACAGATACGCAGTATTTT. It is translated as CSARDRYGTGLTDTQYF.

This chain links TRBV12-3 or TRBV12-4 with TRBJ2-1; TRBD2 matches at 9 bases. Trimming at V came to 6 bases and at J to 7 bases, leaving 10 bases not matched to a gene. The CDR3 has 15 amino acids. The CDR3 loop is CASRLLAGQRNEQFF. The CDR3 nucleotides are TGTGCCAGCAGGCTACTAGCGGGCCAACGGAATGAGCAGTTCTTC.

This chain links TRBV30 with TRBJ1-4, with a tentative D call TRBD1 (6 bases). Germline CDR1 and CDR2: GTSNPN and SVGIG (reference sequence). This CDR3 is 12 amino acids long. Trimming left V 8 bases short and J 2 bases short, with 9 bases between. The CDR3 reads CAGGQTNEKLFF. The CDR3 nucleotides are TGTGCCGGAGGACAGACTAATGAAAAACTGTTTTTT.

About this clonotype itself: One end of the junction varies from germline; a read error may be responsible. The chain links TRBV4-2 to TRBJ2-7, with 15 bases matching TRBD2. This CDR3 spans 15 amino acids. Germline CDR1 and CDR2: LGHNA and YNFKEQ. The CDR3 protein is CASSKEGLAGGEQYF. The CDR3 coding sequence is TGTGCCAGCAGCAAAGAGGGACTAGCGGGGGGCGAGCAGTACTTC.

V gene TRBV4-2 combines with J gene TRBJ2-5; TRBD2 agrees at 7 bases. Germline CDR1 LGHNA, CDR2 YNFKEQ. The V and J ends lost 4 bases and 5 bases, in that order; junction bases with no gene match: 7. The length of the CDR3 is 14 residues. The chain's CDR3 is CASSPRTRGETQYF. In DNA, the CDR3 is TGTGCCAGCAGCCCCCGGACTAGGGGTGAGACCCAGTACTTC.

The rearrangement links TRBV7-2 to TRBJ2-7; perhaps TRBD1 as D (5 bases). CDR1 and CDR2 (germline): SGHTA, FQGNSA. V was shortened by 3 bases and J by 6 bases, with 15 bases between the two germline ends. The CDR3 is made up of 14 amino acids. The CDR3 reads CASSFSRQGGEQYF. In nucleotides, the CDR3 is TGTGCCAGCAGCTTTAGTCGGCAGGGCGGCGAGCAGTACTTC.

V usage is TRBV28 and J usage is TRBJ2-7; D gene unclear. The CDR3 sequence is 11 residues long. Trimming pared 6 bases from V and 6 bases from J, leaving 9 bases between. Germline CDR1 reads MDHEN; CDR2 reads SYDVKM. This CDR3 reads CASRVSSEQYF. Here the CDR3 DNA reads TGTGCCAGCAGGGTTTCCAGCGAGCAGTACTTC. The whole variable domain, filled in from reference TRBV28 and TRBJ2-7, reads DVKVTQSSRYLVKRTGEKVFLECVQDMDHENMFWYRQDPGLGLRLIYFSYDVKMKEKGDIPEGYSVSREKKERFSLILESASTNQTSMYLCASRVSSEQYFGPGTRLTVT.

The chain joins TRBV12-3 or TRBV12-4 to TRBJ2-3; the D gene could be TRBD1 or TRBD2 (6 bases each). Trimming took off 7 bases at V and 11 bases at J, with 22 bases between the two ends. The CDR3 is 14 residues long. Here the CDR3 reads CASIGGLRTDVQYF. CDR3 nucleotide sequence: TGTGCCAGCATTGGCGGACTAAGGACAGATGTGCAGTATTTT.

This chain joins TRBV2 and TRBJ2-4; possibly TRBD1 for D (5 bases). CDR1 SNHLY and CDR2 FYNNEI come from the germline V gene. The CDR3 runs to 17 residues. Trimming cost V 1 base and J 0 bases, with 13 bases left between them. The CDR3 is CASSEEDRALAKNIQYF. DNA of the CDR3: TGTGCCAGCAGTGAAGAAGACAGAGCCCTAGCCAAAAACATTCAGTACTTC.

CDR3 DNA: TGTGCCAGCGGAGGGAGCTGGACTAGCGCATCCTACGAGCAGTACTTC. Protein sequence: CASGGSWTSASYEQYF. The V call is TRBV6-2 or TRBV6-3, the J call TRBJ2-1; 9 positions agree with TRBD2. Gene TRBJ2-7 matches the end of the DNA better, so the J call may be wrong. The CDR3 runs to 16 residues. Looked up from germline, CDR1 is MNHEY and CDR2 is SVGEGT.

A few counts support this clonotype. The V call is TRBV2, the J call TRBJ2-1, with 9 bases identical to TRBD2. Germline-derived CDR1 and CDR2 are SNHLY and FYNNEI. J was trimmed by 10 bases and V by 8 bases; bases with no gene match: 9. CDR3 length equals 13 residues. CDR3 residues: CASSGRGGGEQFF. The CDR3 coding sequence is TGTGCCAGCTCTGGGCGGGGGGGCGGCGAGCAGTTCTTC.

DNA of the CDR3: TGCGCCAGCAGCCAAGAGGGACAGGGGCCCACAGATACGCAGTATTTT. Its protein product is CASSQEGQGPTDTQYF. The chain is built from TRBV4-1 and TRBJ2-3; 10 bases match TRBD1. Looked up from germline, CDR1 is MGHRA and CDR2 is YSYEKL. V dropped 0 bases and J dropped 2; count of bases not matched to a gene: 2. This CDR3 spans 16 amino acids.

This CDR3 is CASSKVPRDGTEAFF. The CDR3 coding sequence is TGTGCCAGCAGCAAAGTTCCGCGTGATGGCACTGAAGCTTTCTTT. The chain carries TRBV21-1 and TRBJ1-1. TRBV21-1 is a recognized pseudogene. The CDR3 has 15 residues.

This chain uses TRBV20-1 with TRBJ1-2; weak D call: TRBD1 (5 bases). The CDR3 runs to 12 residues. Germline CDR1 reads DFQATT; CDR2 reads SNEGSKA (reference sequence). Trimming stripped 8 bases from V and 6 bases from J, with 16 bases between. CDR3 amino acids: CSTILLRDGYTF. The CDR3 DNA is TGCAGTACCATTCTTCTCAGGGATGGCTACACCTTC.

This clonotype was detected a few times. V gene TRBV20-1 combines with J gene TRBJ2-1; 8 nucleotides agree with TRBD2. V trimming: 4 bases; J trimming: 7 bases; junction bases outside the gene matches: 9. This CDR3 contains 14 residues. Germline CDR1 is DFQATT and CDR2 is SNEGSKA (reference sequence). The CDR3 region is CSAISGGMGNEQFF. Here the CDR3 DNA reads TGCAGTGCTATCTCGGGGGGGATGGGGAATGAGCAGTTCTTC.

The chain is built from TRBV20-1 and TRBJ1-2, with TRBD1 identical over 8 bases. This CDR3 spans 15 amino acids. From germline, CDR1 is DFQATT and CDR2 SNEGSKA (reference sequence). Trimming cost V 5 bases and J 0 bases; bases outside gene matches: 8. CDR3 loop: CSAERQGPTNYGYTF. The CDR3 nucleotides read TGCAGTGCTGAGAGACAGGGGCCTACTAACTATGGCTACACCTTC.

The CDR3 protein is CASSQRTGRETQYF. CDR3 bases: TGTGCCAGCAGCCAACGGACAGGTCGGGAGACCCAGTACTTC. The V call is TRBV14, the J call TRBJ2-7; 7 nucleotides match TRBD1. Matching the DNA end better, TRBJ2-5 makes the J call doubtful. Germline loops: CDR1 SGHDN, CDR2 FVKESK. This CDR3 has 14 amino acids.

This clonotype has more than one count but fewer than ten. The chain combines TRBV5-5 with TRBJ2-5; 7 nucleotides match TRBD2. This CDR3 is built from 14 residues. Germline lookup yields CDR1 SGHKS and CDR2 YYEKEE (reference sequence). The junction had 1 base not matched to a gene; V was cut back by 0 bases and J by 2 bases. The CDR3 spells CASSLASGQETQYF. CDR3 bases: TGTGCCAGCAGCTTGGCTAGCGGACAAGAGACCCAGTACTTC.